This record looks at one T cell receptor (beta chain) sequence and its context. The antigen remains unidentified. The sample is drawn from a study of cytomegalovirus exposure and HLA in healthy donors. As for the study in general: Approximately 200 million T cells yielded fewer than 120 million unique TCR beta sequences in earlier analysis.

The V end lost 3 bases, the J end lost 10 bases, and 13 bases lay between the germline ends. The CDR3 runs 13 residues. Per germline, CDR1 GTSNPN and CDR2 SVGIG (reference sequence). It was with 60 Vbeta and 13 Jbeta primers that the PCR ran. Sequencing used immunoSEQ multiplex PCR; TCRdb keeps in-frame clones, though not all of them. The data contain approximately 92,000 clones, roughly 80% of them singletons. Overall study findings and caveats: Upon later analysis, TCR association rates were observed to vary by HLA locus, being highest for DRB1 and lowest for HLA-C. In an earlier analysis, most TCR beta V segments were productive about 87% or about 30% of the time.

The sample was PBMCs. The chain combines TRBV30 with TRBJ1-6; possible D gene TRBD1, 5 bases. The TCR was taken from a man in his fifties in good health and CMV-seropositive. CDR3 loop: CAWRGGPGSPLHF. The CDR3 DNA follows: TGTGCCTGGAGGGGGGGACCGGGCTCACCCCTCCACTTT. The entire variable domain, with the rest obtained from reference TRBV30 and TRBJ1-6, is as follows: SQTIHQWPATLVQPVGSPLSLECTVEGTSNPNLYWYRQAAGRGLQLLFYSVGIGQISSEVPQNLSASRPQDRQFILSSKKLLLSDSGFYLCAWRGGPGSPLHFGNGTRLTVT.